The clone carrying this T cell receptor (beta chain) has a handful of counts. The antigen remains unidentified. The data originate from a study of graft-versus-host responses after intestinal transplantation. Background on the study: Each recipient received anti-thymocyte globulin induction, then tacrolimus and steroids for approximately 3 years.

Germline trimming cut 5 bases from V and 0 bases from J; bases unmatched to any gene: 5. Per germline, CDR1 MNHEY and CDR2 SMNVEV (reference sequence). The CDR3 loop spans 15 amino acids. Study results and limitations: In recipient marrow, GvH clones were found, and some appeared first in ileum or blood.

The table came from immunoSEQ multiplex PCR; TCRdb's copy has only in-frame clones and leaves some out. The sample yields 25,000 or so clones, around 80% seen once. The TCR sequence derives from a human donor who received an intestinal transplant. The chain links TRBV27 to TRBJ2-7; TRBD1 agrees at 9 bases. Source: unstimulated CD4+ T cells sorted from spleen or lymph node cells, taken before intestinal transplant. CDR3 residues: CASSPGDRASYEQYF. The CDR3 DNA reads TGTGCCAGCAGTCCCGGGGACAGGGCCTCCTACGAGCAGTACTTC.